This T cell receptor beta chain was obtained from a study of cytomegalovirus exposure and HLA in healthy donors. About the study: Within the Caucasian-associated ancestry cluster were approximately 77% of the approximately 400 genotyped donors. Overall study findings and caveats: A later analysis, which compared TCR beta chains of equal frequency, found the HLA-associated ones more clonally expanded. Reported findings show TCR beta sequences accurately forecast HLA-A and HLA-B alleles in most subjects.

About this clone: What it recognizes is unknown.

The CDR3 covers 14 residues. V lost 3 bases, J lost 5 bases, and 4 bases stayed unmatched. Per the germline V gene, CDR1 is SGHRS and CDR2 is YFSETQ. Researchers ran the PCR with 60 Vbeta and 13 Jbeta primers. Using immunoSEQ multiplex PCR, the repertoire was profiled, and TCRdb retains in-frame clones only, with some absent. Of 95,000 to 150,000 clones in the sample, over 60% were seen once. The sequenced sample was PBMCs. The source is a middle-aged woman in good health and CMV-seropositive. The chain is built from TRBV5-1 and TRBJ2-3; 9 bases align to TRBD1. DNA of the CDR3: TGCGCCAGCAGCTCCGGACAGGGGAGAGATACGCAGTATTTT. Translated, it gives CASSSGQGRDTQYF.